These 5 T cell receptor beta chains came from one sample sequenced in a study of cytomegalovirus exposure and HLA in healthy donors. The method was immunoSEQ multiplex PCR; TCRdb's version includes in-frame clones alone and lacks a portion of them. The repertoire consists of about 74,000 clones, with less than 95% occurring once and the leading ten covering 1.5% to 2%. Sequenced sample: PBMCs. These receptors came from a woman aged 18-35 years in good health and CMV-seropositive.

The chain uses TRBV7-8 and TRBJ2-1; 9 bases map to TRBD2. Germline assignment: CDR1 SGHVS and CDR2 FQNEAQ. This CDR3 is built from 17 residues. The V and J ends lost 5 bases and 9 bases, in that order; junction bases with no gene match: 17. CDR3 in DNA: TGTGCCAGCAGCCCCACTCGCGGCGGGAGGGCGGGTATTGAGCAGTTCTTC. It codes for CASSPTRGGRAGIEQFF. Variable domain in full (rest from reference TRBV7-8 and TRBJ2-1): GAGVSQSPRYKVAKRGQDVALRCDPISGHVSLFWYQQALGQGPEFLTYFQNEAQLDKSGLPSDRFFAERPEGSVSTLKIQRTQQEDSAVYLCASSPTRGGRAGIEQFFGPGTRLTVL.

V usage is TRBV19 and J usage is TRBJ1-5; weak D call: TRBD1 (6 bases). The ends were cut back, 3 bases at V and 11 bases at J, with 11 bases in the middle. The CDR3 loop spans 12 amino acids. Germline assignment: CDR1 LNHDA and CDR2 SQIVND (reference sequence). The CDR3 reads CASSIETGSQHF. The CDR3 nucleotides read TGTGCCAGTAGTATCGAAACAGGGTCCCAGCATTTT. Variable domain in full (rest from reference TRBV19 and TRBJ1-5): DGGITQSPKYLFRKEGQNVTLSCEQNLNHDAMYWYRQDPGQGLRLIYYSQIVNDFQKGDIAEGYSVSREKKESFPLTVTSAQKNPTAFYLCASSIETGSQHFGDGTRLSIL.

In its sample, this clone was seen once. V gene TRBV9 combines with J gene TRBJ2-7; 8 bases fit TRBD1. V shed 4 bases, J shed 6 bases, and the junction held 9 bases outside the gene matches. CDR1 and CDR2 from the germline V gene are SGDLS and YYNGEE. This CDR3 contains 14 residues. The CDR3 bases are TGTGCCAGCAGCAGCCGGGACAGGAACGGCGAGCAGTACTTC. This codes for CASSSRDRNGEQYF.

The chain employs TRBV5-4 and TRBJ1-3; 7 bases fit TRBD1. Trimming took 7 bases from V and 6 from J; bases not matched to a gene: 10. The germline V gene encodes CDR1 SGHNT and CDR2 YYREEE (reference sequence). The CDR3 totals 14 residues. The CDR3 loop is CASQDRENENTIYF. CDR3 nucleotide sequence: TGTGCCAGCCAAGACAGGGAGAACGAAAACACCATATATTTT.

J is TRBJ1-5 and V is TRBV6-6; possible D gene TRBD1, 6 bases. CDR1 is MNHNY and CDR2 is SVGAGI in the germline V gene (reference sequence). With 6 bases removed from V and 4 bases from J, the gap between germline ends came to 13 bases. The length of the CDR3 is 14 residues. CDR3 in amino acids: CASREGVGNQPQHF. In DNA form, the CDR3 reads TGTGCCAGCAGAGAGGGGGTAGGGAATCAGCCCCAGCATTTT.